A selection of T cell receptor beta chains follows, all from one sample in a study of CD8+CD57+ T cells in acquired aplastic anemia. TCRdb independently ran MiXCR on the reads; one entry per CDR3 protein. This sample yields some 120,000 distinct CDR3 sequences, of which around 48% are seen a single time; 2% to 3% belongs to the top ten. The sequencing input was sorted CD4+, CD8+, or CD8+CD57+ T cells (not recorded which) from PBMCs. These receptors were collected from a human donor in good health, serving as a control. Both conserved end residues are part of each CDR3. D genes are given only for firm matches. The size of a clone is reported for some rows only, either as once, few or many, or as a class for expanded clones.

v_gene	len	abundance	j_gene	d_gene	CDR3aa	CDR3nt
TRBV29-1	13	-	TRBJ1-1	-	CSVGQAWDTEAFF	TGCAGCGTTGGACAGGCATGGGACACTGAAGCTTTCTTT
TRBV19	14	once	TRBJ1-2	TRBD1	CASSISVTGYGYTF	TGTGCCAGTAGTATCTCCGTGACAGGGTACGGCTACACCTTC
TRBV19	14	-	TRBJ2-7	TRBD1	CASSTRGQGYEQYF	TGTGCCAGTAGTACCCGGGGACAGGGGTACGAGCAGTACTTC
TRBV2	14	-	TRBJ1-2	-	CASSVTNWRNGYTF	TGTGCCAGCAGTGTTACTAACTGGAGGAATGGCTACACCTTC
TRBV29-1	14	-	TRBJ2-3	-	CSVHSTASTDTQYF	TGCAGCGTTCACTCGACAGCTAGCACAGATACGCAGTATTTT
TRBV12-3/TRBV12-4	14	many	TRBJ1-2	-	CASSLGTARNGYTF	TGTGCCAGCAGTTTAGGGACCGCGCGGAATGGCTACACCTTC
TRBV29-1	12	few	TRBJ2-7	-	CSVAIGGVEQYF	TGCAGCGTTGCGATAGGTGGGGTCGAGCAGTACTTC
TRBV12-3/TRBV12-4	18	-	TRBJ2-6	TRBD1	CASSPLTGTADGANVLTF	TGTGCCAGCAGTCCCTTAACCGGGACAGCGGATGGGGCCAACGTCCTGACTTTC
TRBV20-1	14	-	TRBJ2-5	-	CSALEGGPKETQYF	TGCAGTGCCCTGGAGGGGGGGCCGAAGGAGACCCAGTACTTC
TRBV24-1	13	-	TRBJ2-5	-	CATSAGSGETQYF	TGTGCCACCAGTGCGGGGAGTGGAGAGACCCAGTACTTC
TRBV6-1	15	many	TRBJ2-7	TRBD1	CASSASGTGPYEQYF	TGTGCCAGCAGTGCTTCCGGGACAGGTCCCTACGAGCAGTACTTC
TRBV7-6	14	many	TRBJ1-2	-	CASSLDPGGYGYTF	TGTGCCAGCAGCTTAGACCCCGGGGGGTATGGCTACACCTTC
TRBV10-3	14	few	TRBJ2-7	-	CAISDKTGTYEQYF	TGTGCCATCAGCGATAAGACAGGAACCTACGAGCAGTACTTC
TRBV20-1	16	-	TRBJ2-3	TRBD1	CSARDGETGETDTQYF	TGCAGTGCTAGAGATGGAGAGACAGGGGAAACAGATACGCAGTATTTT
TRBV11-1	15	-	TRBJ2-3	TRBD2	CASSVSGGITDTQYF	TGTGCCAGCAGCGTTAGCGGGGGCATCACAGATACGCAGTATTTT
TRBV27	15	-	TRBJ1-4	-	CASSRRSSIEEKLFF	TGTGCCAGCAGTCGAAGATCCTCCATCGAGGAAAAACTGTTTTTT
TRBV30	15	many	TRBJ1-6	-	CAWSTLSSYNSPLHF	TGTGCCTGGAGTACACTTAGCTCCTATAATTCACCCCTCCACTTT
TRBV6-2/TRBV6-3	18	few	TRBJ1-6	-	CASSYFGGERGPNSPLHF	TGTGCCAGCAGTTACTTTGGGGGGGAAAGGGGCCCCAATTCACCCCTCCACTTT
TRBV5-1	14	-	TRBJ2-5	-	CASSFQVSQETQYF	TGCGCCAGCAGCTTCCAGGTCAGCCAAGAGACCCAGTACTTC
TRBV6-2/TRBV6-3	16	-	TRBJ2-7	-	CASGSPPSGQSYEQYF	TGTGCCAGCGGTTCCCCTCCCTCGGGCCAGTCCTATGAGCAGTACTTC
TRBV6-1	16	many	TRBJ2-5	TRBD2	CASRRARLAGVETQYF	TGTGCCAGCAGGCGCGCCCGGCTAGCGGGGGTGGAGACCCAGTACTTC
TRBV24-1	12	-	TRBJ1-5	-	CATSDGIQPQHF	TGTGCCACCAGTGACGGGATACAGCCCCAGCATTTT
TRBV13	16	-	TRBJ2-3	TRBD2	CASSTRTSGVADTQYF	TGTGCCAGCAGCACGCGGACTAGCGGGGTGGCGGATACGCAGTATTTT
TRBV24-1	16	-	TRBJ2-3	TRBD2	CATKGLAGASTDTQYF	TGTGCCACAAAGGGACTAGCGGGGGCAAGCACAGATACGCAGTATTTT
TRBV29-1	15	-	TRBJ2-7	TRBD1	CSVGRSGTGAYEQYF	TGCAGCGTTGGGCGAAGCGGGACAGGGGCCTACGAGCAGTACTTC
TRBV2	14	many	TRBJ1-1	TRBD1	CASSLGTGYAEAFF	TGTGCCAGCAGTTTAGGGACAGGGTACGCTGAAGCTTTCTTT
TRBV6-2/TRBV6-3	16	-	TRBJ2-2	TRBD2	CASSGAGVPNTGELFF	TGTGCCAGCAGCGGAGCGGGGGTACCGAACACCGGGGAGCTGTTTTTT
TRBV15	14	few	TRBJ1-5	-	CATSRDLGGQPQHF	TGTGCCACCAGCAGAGATCTAGGCGGTCAGCCCCAGCATTTT
TRBV15	14	-	TRBJ2-5	-	CATSRGGGGETQYF	TGTGCCACCAGCAGAGGCGGGGGCGGGGAGACCCAGTACTTC